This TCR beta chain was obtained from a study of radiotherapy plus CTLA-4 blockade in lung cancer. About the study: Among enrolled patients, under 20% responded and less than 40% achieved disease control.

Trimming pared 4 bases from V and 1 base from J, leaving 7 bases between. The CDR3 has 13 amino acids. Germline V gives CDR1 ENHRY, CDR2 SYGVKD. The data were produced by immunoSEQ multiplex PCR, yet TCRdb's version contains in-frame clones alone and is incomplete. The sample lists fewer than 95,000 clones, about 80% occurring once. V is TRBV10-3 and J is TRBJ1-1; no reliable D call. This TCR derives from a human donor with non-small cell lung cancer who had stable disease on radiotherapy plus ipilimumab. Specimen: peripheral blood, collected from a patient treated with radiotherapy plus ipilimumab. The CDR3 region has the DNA TGTGCCATCAGTGTGTCTGGGAACACTGAAGCTTTCTTT. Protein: CAISVSGNTEAFF.